The rows below give T cell receptor beta chains drawn from one sample of a study of blood T cell repertoires in COVID-19. Sequencing was performed with immunoSEQ multiplex PCR; in TCRdb, only in-frame clones are kept and a portion is missing. The table shows about 64,000 clones, with roughly 85% occurring only once. The sequencing input was peripheral blood. These receptor sequences come from a man aged 35-49 years with acute or convalescent COVID-19. Each CDR3 is given with its conserved first and last residue. D genes are given only for firm matches. Only part of the rows carry a size: once, few, many, or a class if the clone is expanded.

TRBJ1-3,TRBV18,TRBD1,-,TGTGCCAGCTCACCGAGGGGACAGGGAAGCTCTGGAAACACCATATATTTT,CASSPRGQGSSGNTIYF
TRBJ1-6,TRBV6-5,-,-,TGTGCCAGCAGTTTCTACAGTGATTCACCCCTCCACTTT,CASSFYSDSPLHF
TRBJ1-2,TRBV19,-,-,TGTGCCAGTAGTATCCCAGGGAACTATGGCTACACCTTC,CASSIPGNYGYTF
TRBJ1-1,TRBV30,-,-,TGTGCCTGGAGTGACTTTTCCACTGAAGCTTTCTTT,CAWSDFSTEAFF
TRBJ2-7,TRBV19,TRBD2,-,TGTGCCAGTTCCTGGGGGGGGACGGAAGAGCAGTACTTC,CASSWGGTEEQYF
TRBJ2-1,TRBV9,-,-,TGTGCCAGCAGCCCTGGGGGGAGTCTAGGTGAGCAGTTCTTC,CASSPGGSLGEQFF
TRBJ1-6,TRBV30,TRBD1,-,TGTGCCTGGAGCGCCGGGACAGGGACGATACATTCACCCCTCCACTTT,CAWSAGTGTIHSPLHF
TRBJ1-4,TRBV11-3,TRBD1,few,TGTGCCAGCAGCTTGGCGGGACAGGCAACTAATGAAAAACTGTTTTTT,CASSLAGQATNEKLFF
TRBJ2-3,TRBV29-1,TRBD1,-,TGCAGCGTTGACCCAGACAGGGCCACAGATACGCAGTATTTT,CSVDPDRATDTQYF
TRBJ2-3,TRBV9,-,-,TGTGCCAGCAGCGTAGCTAGCACTGGGCGGGGCACAGATACGCAGTATTTT,CASSVASTGRGTDTQYF
TRBJ2-1,TRBV11-3,TRBD2,once,TGTGCCAGCAGCTTAGTTCTCACTAGCGGGGGGACCAACAATGAGCAGTTCTTC,CASSLVLTSGGTNNEQFF
TRBJ1-2,TRBV30,-,-,TGTGCCTGGAGTACCGAGGCTAACTATGGCTACACCTTC,CAWSTEANYGYTF
TRBJ1-2,TRBV7-3,TRBD1,-,TGTGCCAGCAGCTTAAGGGACAGGTCCTTGACCTTC,CASSLRDRSLTF
TRBJ2-7,TRBV4-2,TRBD1,-,TGTGCCAGCAGCCCCCGGCCGGGACAGGGGGGCGAGCAGTACTTC,CASSPRPGQGGEQYF
TRBJ1-1,TRBV4-1,-,-,TGCGCCAGCAGCCAAGATCCAGGGGACACTGAAGCTTTCTTT,CASSQDPGDTEAFF
TRBJ1-1,TRBV5-4,-,-,TGTGCCAGCAGCTTGCCCTATTTGAAGAACACTGAAGCTTTCTTT,CASSLPYLKNTEAFF
TRBJ1-1,TRBV10-1,-,few,TGCGCCAGCAGTGAGCCGGACGGGAAAGCTTTCTTT,CASSEPDGKAFF
TRBJ1-1,TRBV6-6,-,-,TGTGCCAGCAGCTCAGACAGCTTCACTGAAGCTTTCTTT,CASSSDSFTEAFF
TRBJ1-2,TRBV9,TRBD1,-,TGTGCCAGCAGCGTAGGGACAGGGGGCCATGGCTACACCTTC,CASSVGTGGHGYTF
TRBJ2-7,TRBV6-6,TRBD1,-,TGTGCCAGCAGTCCTTGGACAGGATACTACGAGCAGTACTTC,CASSPWTGYYEQYF
TRBJ2-1,TRBV5-1,TRBD2,-,TGCGCCAGCAGCCAAAACCCGACTAGCGGGTCCCACAATGAGCAGTTCTTC,CASSQNPTSGSHNEQFF
TRBJ2-3,TRBV5-4,-,-,TGTGCCAGCAGTAATAAGGGGGTCACAGATACGCAGTATTTT,CASSNKGVTDTQYF
TRBJ2-2,TRBV2,-,-,TGTGCCAGCAGTGAACGGGGGACCGGGGAGCTGTTTTTT,CASSERGTGELFF
TRBJ1-2,TRBV12-3/TRBV12-4,-,-,TGTGCCAGCAGTTTAATCCAGGGTGGGGGCTACACCTTC,CASSLIQGGGYTF
TRBJ1-1,TRBV4-1,TRBD1,-,TGCGCCAGCAGCCAGTCCGGGACAGACATGAACACTGAAGCTTTCTTT,CASSQSGTDMNTEAFF
TRBJ2-5,TRBV11-3,TRBD2,-,TGTGCCAGCAGCTTCTACGGGACTAGCGGGGGCGAGACCCAGTACTTC,CASSFYGTSGGETQYF
TRBJ1-1,TRBV2,-,-,TGTGCCAGCAGTGAATACATACAGGGAGAAGCTTTCTTT,CASSEYIQGEAFF
TRBJ1-4,TRBV6-5,-,-,TGTGCCAGCAGGCGGAGGCAGATTAATGAAAAACTGTTTTTT,CASRRRQINEKLFF
TRBJ2-3,TRBV5-1,TRBD2,-,TGCGCCAGCAGAGGGACTAGCGGTTCGGATACGCAGTATTTT,CASRGTSGSDTQYF
TRBJ1-2,TRBV4-1,TRBD1,-,TGCGCCAGCAGCCCTGGGACAGGGATTTACTATGGCTACACCTTC,CASSPGTGIYYGYTF
TRBJ1-5,TRBV11-2,-,-,TGTGCCAGCAGCCCCGGAGGGTTTCAGCCCCAGCATTTT,CASSPGGFQPQHF
TRBJ1-1,TRBV13,-,-,TGTGCCAGCAGCCCCTCAGGCGATCTGAACACTGAAGCTTTCTTT,CASSPSGDLNTEAFF
TRBJ2-1,TRBV7-2,-,-,TGTGCCAGCAGCTTAGCGTCAGGTGGGGCCGAGCAGTTCTTC,CASSLASGGAEQFF
TRBJ2-1,TRBV6-5,TRBD1,-,TGTGCCAGCAGCCGTGGACAGGGCGGTGAGCAGTTCTTC,CASSRGQGGEQFF
TRBJ1-1,TRBV9,-,-,TGTGCCAGCAGTAACTTGAGGAACACTGAAGCTTTCTTT,CASSNLRNTEAFF
TRBJ1-1,TRBV12-3/TRBV12-4,-,-,TGTGCCAGCAGACCTTCAGGGGCTACTGAAGCTTTCTTT,CASRPSGATEAFF
TRBJ2-3,TRBV5-5,TRBD1,-,TGTGCCAGCAGCCAGAGGACAGGGCGAGATACGCAGTATTTT,CASSQRTGRDTQYF
TRBJ1-4,TRBV6-1,-,-,TGTGCCAGCAGTGATCTGGGGCACTTTGTAAAACTGTTTTTT,CASSDLGHFVKLFF
TRBJ1-1,TRBV4-1,TRBD1,-,TGCGCCAGCAGCCATGGGGGACAGGGCGGCGGTGAAGCTTTCTTT,CASSHGGQGGGEAFF
TRBJ1-1,TRBV7-3,-,-,TGTGCCAGCAGCCTCCTAACGGGAGCTTTCTTT,CASSLLTGAFF
TRBJ2-3,TRBV10-3,TRBD1,-,TGTGCCATCTCCGAGTCGGGGACAGGGACGCAGTATTTT,CAISESGTGTQYF